This T cell receptor beta chain was observed in a study of CD8 T cells in ankylosing spondylitis. Broader study findings: It appeared that ankylosing spondylitis blood was characterized by a TCR beta motif of roughly 8 highly homologous variants. In ankylosing spondylitis patients, matched synovial fluid reportedly showed significant enrichment of disease-linked clones.

The CDR3 is made up of 14 amino acids. V lost 4 bases and J lost 4, with 14 bases in between. Germline assignment: CDR1 MGHRA and CDR2 YSYEKL. In its sample, this clonotype was seen many times. No antigen is known for it. TCRdb reprocessed the 5' RACE reads with MiXCR, giving one entry per CDR3 protein. The data hold 250,000 to 300,000 distinct CDR3 sequences, with 15% to 20% observed a single time. What was sequenced was blood, either unsorted or a sorted T cell fraction (not recorded which). This clonotype was obtained from a male donor with ankylosing spondylitis or in good health (not recorded which). V is TRBV4-1 and J is TRBJ2-7; D is possibly TRBD1 (5 bases). The CDR3 bases are TGCGCCAGCAGCCTCTATCAGGACACGTACGAGCAGTACTTC. It encodes CASSLYQDTYEQYF.